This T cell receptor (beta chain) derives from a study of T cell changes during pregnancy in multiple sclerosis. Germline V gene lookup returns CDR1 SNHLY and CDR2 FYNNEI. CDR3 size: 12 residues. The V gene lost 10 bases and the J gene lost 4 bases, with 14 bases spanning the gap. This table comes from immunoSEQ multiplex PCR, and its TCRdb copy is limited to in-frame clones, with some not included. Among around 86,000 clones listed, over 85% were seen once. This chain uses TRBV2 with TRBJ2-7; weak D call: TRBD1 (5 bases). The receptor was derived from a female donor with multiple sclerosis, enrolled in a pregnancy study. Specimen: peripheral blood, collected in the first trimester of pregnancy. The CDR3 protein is CATQGSRYEQYF. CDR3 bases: TGTGCCACCCAGGGTTCGCGGTACGAGCAGTACTTC.